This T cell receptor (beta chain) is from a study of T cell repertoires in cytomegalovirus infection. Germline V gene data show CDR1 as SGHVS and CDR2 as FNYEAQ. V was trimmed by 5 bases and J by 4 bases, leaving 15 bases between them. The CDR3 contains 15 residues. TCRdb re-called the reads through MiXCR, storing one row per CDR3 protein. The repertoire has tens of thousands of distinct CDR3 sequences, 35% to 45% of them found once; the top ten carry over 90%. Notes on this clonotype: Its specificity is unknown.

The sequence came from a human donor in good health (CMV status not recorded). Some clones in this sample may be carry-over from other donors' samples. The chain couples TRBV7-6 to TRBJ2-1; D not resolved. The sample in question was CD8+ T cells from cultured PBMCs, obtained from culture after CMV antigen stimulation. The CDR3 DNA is TGTGCCAGCAGCATAACCTCGGGTCATTACAATGAGCAGTTCTTC. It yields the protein CASSITSGHYNEQFF.